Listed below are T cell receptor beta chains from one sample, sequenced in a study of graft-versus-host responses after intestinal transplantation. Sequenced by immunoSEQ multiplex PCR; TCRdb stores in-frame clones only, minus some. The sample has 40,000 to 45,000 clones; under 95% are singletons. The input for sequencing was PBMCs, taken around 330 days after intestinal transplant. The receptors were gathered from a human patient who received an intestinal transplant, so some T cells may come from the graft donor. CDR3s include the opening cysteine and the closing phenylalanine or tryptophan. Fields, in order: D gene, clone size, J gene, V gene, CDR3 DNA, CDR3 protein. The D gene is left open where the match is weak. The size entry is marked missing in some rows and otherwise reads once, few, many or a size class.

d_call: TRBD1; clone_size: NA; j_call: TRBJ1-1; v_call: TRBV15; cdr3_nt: TGTGCCACCAGCAGAAAGCGACAGGGGTACACTGAAGCTTTCTTT; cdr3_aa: CATSRKRQGYTEAFF
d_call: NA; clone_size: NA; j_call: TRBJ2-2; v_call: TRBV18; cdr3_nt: TGTGCCAGCTCACCGCTTCCGAGGGCGAACACCGGGGAGCTGTTTTTT; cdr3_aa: CASSPLPRANTGELFF
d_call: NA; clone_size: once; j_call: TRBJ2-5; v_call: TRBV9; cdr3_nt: TGTGCCAGCAGCGTAGGGGGGCGGCGTCAAGAGACCCAGTACTTC; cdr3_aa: CASSVGGRRQETQYF
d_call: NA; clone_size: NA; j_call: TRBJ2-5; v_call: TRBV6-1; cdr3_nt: TGTGCCAGCACCCAGGGGCTGCGGGAGACCCAGTACTTC; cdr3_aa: CASTQGLRETQYF
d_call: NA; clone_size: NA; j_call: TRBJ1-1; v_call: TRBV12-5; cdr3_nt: TGTGCTAGTGGTTTGGGGACGAAGAACACTGAAGCTTTCTTT; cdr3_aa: CASGLGTKNTEAFF
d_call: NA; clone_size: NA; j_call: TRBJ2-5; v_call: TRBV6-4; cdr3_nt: TGTGCCCGCCGCCGAGGAGTGGTACAAGAGACCCAGTACTTC; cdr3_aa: CARRRGVVQETQYF
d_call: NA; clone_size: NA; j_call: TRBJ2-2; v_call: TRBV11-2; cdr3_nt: TGTGCCAGCAGCTTATTGCGGTTCGGGGAGCTGTTTTTT; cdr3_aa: CASSLLRFGELFF
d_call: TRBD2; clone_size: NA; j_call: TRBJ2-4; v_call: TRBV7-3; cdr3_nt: TGTGCCAGCAGCTTAACCAGGGTAGCGGGAAACATTCAGTACTTC; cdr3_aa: CASSLTRVAGNIQYF
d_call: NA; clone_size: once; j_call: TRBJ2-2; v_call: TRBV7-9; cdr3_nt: TGTGCCAGCAGCGCCCGGGGACGGCGCCCCATCACCGGGGAGCTGTTTTTT; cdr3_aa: CASSARGRRPITGELFF
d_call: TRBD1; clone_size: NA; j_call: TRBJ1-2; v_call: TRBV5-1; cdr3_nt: TGCGCCAGCAGTTCAACCGGACAGGGGGCATCTGGCTACACCTTC; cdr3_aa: CASSSTGQGASGYTF
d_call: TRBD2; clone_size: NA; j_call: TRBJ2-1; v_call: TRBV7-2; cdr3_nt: TGTGCCAGCAGCCCGTTTCTAGCGGGGGGGCCGGGTGAGCAGTTCTTC; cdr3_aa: CASSPFLAGGPGEQFF
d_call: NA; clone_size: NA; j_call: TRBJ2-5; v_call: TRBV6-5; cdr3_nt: TGTGCCAGCAGTTACGATAGGGAAGAGACCCAGTACTTC; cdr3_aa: CASSYDREETQYF
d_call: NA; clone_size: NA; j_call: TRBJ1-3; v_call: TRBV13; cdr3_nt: TGTGCCAGCAGCCCTAGGACAGCTCCTCTGTTCCCTGGAAGCATATATTTT; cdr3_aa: CASSPRTAPLFPGSIYF
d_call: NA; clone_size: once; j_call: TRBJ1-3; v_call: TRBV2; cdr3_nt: TGTGCCAGCAGCCCTCCAGGGAACACCATATATTTT; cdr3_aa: CASSPPGNTIYF
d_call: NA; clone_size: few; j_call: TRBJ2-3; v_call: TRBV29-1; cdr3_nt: TGCAGCGTCGACACAGATACGCAGTATTTT; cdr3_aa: CSVDTDTQYF
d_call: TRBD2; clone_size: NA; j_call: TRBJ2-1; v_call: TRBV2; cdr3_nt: TGTGCCAGCAAAACGACTAGCGGGGGTAGTGAGCAGTTCTTC; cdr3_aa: CASKTTSGGSEQFF
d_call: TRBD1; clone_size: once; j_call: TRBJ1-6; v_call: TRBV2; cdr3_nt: TGTGCCAGCAGGGGACAGGGGTCCACGCATTCACCCCTCCACTTT; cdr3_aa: CASRGQGSTHSPLHF
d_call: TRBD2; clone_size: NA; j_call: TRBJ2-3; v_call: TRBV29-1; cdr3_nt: TGCAGCGTCGGGACTAGCGGGACCACAGATACGCAGTATTTT; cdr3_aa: CSVGTSGTTDTQYF
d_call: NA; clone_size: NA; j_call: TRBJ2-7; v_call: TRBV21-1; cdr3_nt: TGTGCCAGGCCGCGACCGGGACTCCCCTACGAGCAGTACTTC; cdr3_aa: CARPRPGLPYEQYF
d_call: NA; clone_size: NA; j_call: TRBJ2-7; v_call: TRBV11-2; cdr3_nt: TGTGCCAGCAGCTTAATCTCCTACGAGCAGTACTTC; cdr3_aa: CASSLISYEQYF
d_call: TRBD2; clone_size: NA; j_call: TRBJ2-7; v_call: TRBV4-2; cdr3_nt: TGTGCCAGCAGCCAAGATAGGGTAGCGGGCGTCTACGAGCAGTACTTC; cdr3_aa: CASSQDRVAGVYEQYF
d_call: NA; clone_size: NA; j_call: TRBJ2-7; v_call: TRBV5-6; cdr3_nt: TGTGCCAGCAGCTTAGGGACTTACTCCTACGAGCAGTACTTC; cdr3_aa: CASSLGTYSYEQYF
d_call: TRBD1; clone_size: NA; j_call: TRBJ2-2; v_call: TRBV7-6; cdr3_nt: TGTGCCAGCAGCACGCCGGGACAGGACACCGGGGAGCTGTTTTTT; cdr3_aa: CASSTPGQDTGELFF
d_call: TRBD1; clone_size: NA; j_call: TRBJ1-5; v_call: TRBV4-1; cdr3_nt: TGCGCCAGCAGCCAAGCCGGGACAGGGACTCAGCCCCAGCATTTT; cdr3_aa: CASSQAGTGTQPQHF
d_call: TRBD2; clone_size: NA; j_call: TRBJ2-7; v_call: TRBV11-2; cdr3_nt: TGTGCCAGCAGCTTAGGGGGCTCCGGGACTACCATTACGAAGCAGTACTTC; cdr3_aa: CASSLGGSGTTITKQYF
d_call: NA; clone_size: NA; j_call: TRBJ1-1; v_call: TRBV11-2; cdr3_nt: TGTGCCAGCAGCCGTAGAGGGGTGGGGGACACACAGAACACTGAAGCTTTCTTT; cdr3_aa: CASSRRGVGDTQNTEAFF
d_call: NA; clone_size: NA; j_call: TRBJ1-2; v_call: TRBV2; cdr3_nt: TGTGCCAGCAGTGAAGCCAGTTATGGCTACACCTTC; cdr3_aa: CASSEASYGYTF
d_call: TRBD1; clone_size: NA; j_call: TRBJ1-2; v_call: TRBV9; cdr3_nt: TGTGCCAGCAGCGGATATCGGGACAGCCAAGCCTATGGCTACACCTTC; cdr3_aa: CASSGYRDSQAYGYTF
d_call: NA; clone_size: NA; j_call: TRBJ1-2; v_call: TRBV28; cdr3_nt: TGTGCCAGCAGTTTTGGGGGGGCGCGTGGGGGCTACACCTTC; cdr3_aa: CASSFGGARGGYTF
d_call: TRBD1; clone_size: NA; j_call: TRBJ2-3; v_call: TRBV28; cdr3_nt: TGTGCCAGCAGTTTACCGGGACAGGGCACAGATACGCAGTATTTT; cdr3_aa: CASSLPGQGTDTQYF
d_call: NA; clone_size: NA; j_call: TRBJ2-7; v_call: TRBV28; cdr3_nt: TGTGCCAGCAGGACCCGGGACAAATCCTACGAGCAGTACTTC; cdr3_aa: CASRTRDKSYEQYF
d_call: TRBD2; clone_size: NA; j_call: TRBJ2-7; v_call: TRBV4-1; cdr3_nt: TGCGCCAGCAGCCAAGACGGGGAGGGTTACGAGCAGTACTTC; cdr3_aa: CASSQDGEGYEQYF
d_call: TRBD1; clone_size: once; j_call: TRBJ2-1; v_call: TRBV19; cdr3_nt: TGTGCCAGTAATAAACAGGGGAGCTCCTACAATGAGCAGTTCTTC; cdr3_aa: CASNKQGSSYNEQFF
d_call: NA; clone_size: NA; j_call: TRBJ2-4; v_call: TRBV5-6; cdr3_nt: TGTGCCAGCAGCTTGAACGGTCAGACAAACATTCAGTACTTC; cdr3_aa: CASSLNGQTNIQYF
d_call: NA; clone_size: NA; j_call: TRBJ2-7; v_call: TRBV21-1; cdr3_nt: TGTGCCAGCAGCACCTGCGGGACAGGGTTTCCCTACGAGCAGTACTTC; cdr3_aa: CASSTCGTGFPYEQYF
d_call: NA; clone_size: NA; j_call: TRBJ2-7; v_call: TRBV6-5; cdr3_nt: TGTGCCAGCAATACACCCGGCAGGGGAGGTGAGCAGTACTTC; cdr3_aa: CASNTPGRGGEQYF
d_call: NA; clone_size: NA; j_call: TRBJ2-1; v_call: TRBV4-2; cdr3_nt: TGTGCCAGCAGCCAAGAGTCTCGGCGAAATGAGCAGTTCTTC; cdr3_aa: CASSQESRRNEQFF
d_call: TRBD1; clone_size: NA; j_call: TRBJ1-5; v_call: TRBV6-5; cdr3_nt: TGTGCCAGCAGAACTACAGGGGCGGGCAATCAGCCCCAGCATTTT; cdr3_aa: CASRTTGAGNQPQHF
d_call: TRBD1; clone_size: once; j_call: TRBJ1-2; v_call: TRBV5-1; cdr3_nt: TGCGCCAGCAGCACCTACAGGGGTTCTAACTATGGCTACACCTTC; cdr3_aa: CASSTYRGSNYGYTF
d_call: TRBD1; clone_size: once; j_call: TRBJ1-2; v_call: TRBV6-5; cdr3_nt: TGTGCCAGCAGGGGGACAGGGGCTCCCGAATATGGCTACACCTTC; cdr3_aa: CASRGTGAPEYGYTF
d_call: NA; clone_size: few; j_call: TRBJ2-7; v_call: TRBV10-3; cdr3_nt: TGTGCCATGGGATCGGGTAGGCCCTACGAGCAGTACTTC; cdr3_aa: CAMGSGRPYEQYF
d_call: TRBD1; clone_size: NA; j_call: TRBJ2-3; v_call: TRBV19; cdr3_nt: TGTGCCAGTAGTATGGGACAGGGGAGGGATACGCAGTATTTT; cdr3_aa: CASSMGQGRDTQYF
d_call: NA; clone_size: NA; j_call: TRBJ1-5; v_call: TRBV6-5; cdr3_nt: TGTGCCAGCAGTTTGGGGATTAGCAATCAGCCCCAGCATTTT; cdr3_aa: CASSLGISNQPQHF
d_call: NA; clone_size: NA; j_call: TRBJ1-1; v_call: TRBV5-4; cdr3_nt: TGTGCCAGCGAAGAAAAAGGAGTCTTGAACACTGAAGCTTTCTTT; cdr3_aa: CASEEKGVLNTEAFF
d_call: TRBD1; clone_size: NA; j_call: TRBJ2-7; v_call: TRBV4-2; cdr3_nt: TGTGCCAGCAGCCAAGCCTTCCGACAGGGAATCGACGAGCAGTACTTC; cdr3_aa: CASSQAFRQGIDEQYF
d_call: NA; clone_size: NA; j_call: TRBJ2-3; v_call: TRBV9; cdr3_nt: TGTGCCAGCAGCGGATACAGCAACCTCTACACAGATACGCAGTATTTT; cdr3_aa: CASSGYSNLYTDTQYF
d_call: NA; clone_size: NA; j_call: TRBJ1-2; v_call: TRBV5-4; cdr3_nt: TGTGCCAGCAGCTTGGACACCGGCGGCTACACCTTC; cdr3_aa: CASSLDTGGYTF
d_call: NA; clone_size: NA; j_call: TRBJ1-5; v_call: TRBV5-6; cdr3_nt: TGTGCCAGCAGCTTGGGGCTTGGGCAGCCCCAGCATTTT; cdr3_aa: CASSLGLGQPQHF
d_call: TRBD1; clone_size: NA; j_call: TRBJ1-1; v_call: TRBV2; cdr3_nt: TGTGCCAGCTGCCGGGACAGGGGGAGTGCTGAAGCTTTCTTT; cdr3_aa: CASCRDRGSAEAFF